This TCR beta chain comes out of a study of T cells in Graves' hyperthyroidism and ophthalmopathy. Study at large: Specimen type is peripheral blood, collected at initial diagnosis prior to any treatment.

RNA transcripts provided the source from which TCR beta CDR3 regions were amplified. The HTBI primer set was used in a first-round RT-PCR of the TCR CDR3. In TCRdb, the multiplex PCR reads were re-called with MiXCR into one record per CDR3 protein. In the table there are approximately 600,000 distinct CDR3 sequences, roughly 20% of which are singletons. Trimming took off 5 bases at V and 4 bases at J, with 9 bases between the two ends. The CDR3 is 13 amino acids. Germline CDR1 and CDR2: SGHVS and FNYEAQ. Diagnosis relied on clinical symptoms, serum thyroxine and TRAb, thyroid ultrasound and orbital computed tomography.

The chain couples TRBV7-6 to TRBJ1-5; D is undetermined. The source material was blood. This TCR derives from a man aged 30-40 years with Graves' ophthalmopathy. DNA for the CDR3: TGTGCCAGCAGCCCTACTCCTAATCAGCCCCAGCATTTT. This codes for CASSPTPNQPQHF.